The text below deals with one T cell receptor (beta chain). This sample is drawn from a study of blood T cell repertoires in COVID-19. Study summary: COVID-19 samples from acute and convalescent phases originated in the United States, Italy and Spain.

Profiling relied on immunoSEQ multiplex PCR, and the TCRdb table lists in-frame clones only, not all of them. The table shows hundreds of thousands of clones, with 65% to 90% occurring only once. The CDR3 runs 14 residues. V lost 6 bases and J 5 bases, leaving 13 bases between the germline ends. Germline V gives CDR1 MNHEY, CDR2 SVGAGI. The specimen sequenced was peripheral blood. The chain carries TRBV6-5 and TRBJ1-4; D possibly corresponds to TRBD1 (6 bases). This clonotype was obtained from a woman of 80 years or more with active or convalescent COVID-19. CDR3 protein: CASRTWTENEKLFF. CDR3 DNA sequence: TGTGCCAGCAGAACGTGGACAGAGAATGAAAAACTGTTTTTT.